This is a list of T cell receptor beta chains from one sample in a study of post-analysis software for immune sequencing data. TCRdb itself ran the PCR reads through MiXCR, one entry per CDR3 protein. There are about 160,000 distinct CDR3 sequences in the sample; 35% to 40% occur only once, and over 25% lies in the top ten. This sample comprised blood, obtained after autologous hematopoietic stem cell transplantation. The receptors originated from a girl aged 5-17 years with multiple sclerosis. The CDR3 runs from the conserved cysteine through the conserved F or W. A clone size is listed for some rows: how often the clone was seen (once, few, many), or a class if it is expanded.

V: TRBV12-5
size: few
CDR3: CASGYGTEAFF

V: TRBV20-1
size: .
CDR3: CGGGLPPNEQFF

V: TRBV7-9
size: .
CDR3: CASSAGLTGTKNIQYF

V: TRBV10-2
size: .
CDR3: CASSLAGVWVNKQFF

V: TRBV5-1
size: few
CDR3: CASSLGTANSEKLFF

V: TRBV11-2
size: many
CDR3: CASSLGRGLAGTPVRSYNEQFF

V: TRBV29-1
size: few
CDR3: CSVVGLALNIQYF

V: TRBV24-1
size: .
CDR3: CATSPAGPLSGANVLTF

V: TRBV4-3
size: .
CDR3: CASSRKNRGSTDTQYF

V: TRBV10-3
size: few
CDR3: CAGGGGSPTGELFF

V: TRBV3-1
size: few
CDR3: CASSQDGTDTDTQYF

V: TRBV25-1
size: .
CDR3: CASSSNLNQPQHF

V: TRBV6-1
size: many
CDR3: CASSERPNYGYTF

V: TRBV7-9
size: few
CDR3: CASSSGLAGVSENEQFF

V: TRBV21-1
size: .
CDR3: CASSRSGQGETQYF

V: TRBV12-3/TRBV12-4
size: few
CDR3: CASRGTGDWSEAFF

V: TRBV7-6
size: .
CDR3: CASSPVAGEAYEQYF

V: TRBV6-5
size: .
CDR3: CASSYLGVGPWREAFF

V: TRBV7-2
size: .
CDR3: CASSLWGETNYGYTF

V: TRBV7-8
size: once
CDR3: CASSLLLASYEQYF

V: TRBV27
size: few
CDR3: CASSLPGYGYTF

V: TRBV6-5
size: .
CDR3: CASRHKGGGQGVQFF

V: TRBV15
size: .
CDR3: CATSRDHGGSYNEQFF

V: TRBV5-5
size: .
CDR3: CASSLVADENQPQHF